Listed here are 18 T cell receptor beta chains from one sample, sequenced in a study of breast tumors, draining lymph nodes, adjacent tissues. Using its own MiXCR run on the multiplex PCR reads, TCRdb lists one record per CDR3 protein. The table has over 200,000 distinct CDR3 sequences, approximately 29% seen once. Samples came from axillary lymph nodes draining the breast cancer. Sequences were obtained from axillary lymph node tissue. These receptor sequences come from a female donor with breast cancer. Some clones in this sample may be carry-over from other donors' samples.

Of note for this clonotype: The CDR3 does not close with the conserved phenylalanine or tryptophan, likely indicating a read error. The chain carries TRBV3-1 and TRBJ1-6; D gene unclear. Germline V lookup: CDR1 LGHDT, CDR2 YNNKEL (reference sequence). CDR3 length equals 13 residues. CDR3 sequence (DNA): TGTGCCAGCAGCGCAGGTGGTAATTCGCCCCTCCACATT. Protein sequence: CASSAGGNSPLHI.

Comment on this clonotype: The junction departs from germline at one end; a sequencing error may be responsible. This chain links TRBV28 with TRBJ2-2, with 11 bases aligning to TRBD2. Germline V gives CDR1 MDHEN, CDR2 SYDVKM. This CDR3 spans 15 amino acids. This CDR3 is CASSLKLAGVGELVF. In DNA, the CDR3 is TGTGCCAGCAGTCTCAAACTAGCGGGAGTCGGGGAGCTGGTTTTT. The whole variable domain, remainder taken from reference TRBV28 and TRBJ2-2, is DVKVTQSSRYLVKRTGEKVFLECVQDMDHENMFWYRQDPGLGLRLIYFSYDVKMKEKGDIPEGYSVSREKKERFSLILESASTNQTSMYLCASSLKLAGVGELVFGEGSRLTVL.

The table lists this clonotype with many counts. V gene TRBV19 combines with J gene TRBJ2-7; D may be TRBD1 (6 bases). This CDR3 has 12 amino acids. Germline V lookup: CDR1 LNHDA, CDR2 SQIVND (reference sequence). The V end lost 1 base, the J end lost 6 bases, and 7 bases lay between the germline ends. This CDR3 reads CASSIGGGEQYF. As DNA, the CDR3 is TGTGCCAGTAGTATAGGAGGGGGCGAGCAGTACTTC.

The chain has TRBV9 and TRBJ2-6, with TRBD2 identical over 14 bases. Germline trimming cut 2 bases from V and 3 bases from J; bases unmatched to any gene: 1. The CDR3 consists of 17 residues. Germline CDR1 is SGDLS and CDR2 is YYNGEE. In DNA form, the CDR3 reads TGTGCCAGCAGCGTCGGACTAGCGGGAGGTGGGGCCAACGTCCTGACTTTC. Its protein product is CASSVGLAGGGANVLTF.

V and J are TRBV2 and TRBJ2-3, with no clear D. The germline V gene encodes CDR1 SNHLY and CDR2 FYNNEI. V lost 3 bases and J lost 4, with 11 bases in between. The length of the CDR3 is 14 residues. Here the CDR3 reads CASSDGRPPDTQYF. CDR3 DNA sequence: TGTGCCAGCAGTGATGGACGGCCCCCAGATACGCAGTATTTT.

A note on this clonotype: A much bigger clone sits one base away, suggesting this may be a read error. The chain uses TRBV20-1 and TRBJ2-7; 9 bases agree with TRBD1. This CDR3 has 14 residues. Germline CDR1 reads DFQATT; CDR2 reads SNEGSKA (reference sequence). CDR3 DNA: TGCAGTGCTGAAAACAGGGGGCTCTCCTCCGAGCAGTACTTC. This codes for CSAENRGLSSEQYF.

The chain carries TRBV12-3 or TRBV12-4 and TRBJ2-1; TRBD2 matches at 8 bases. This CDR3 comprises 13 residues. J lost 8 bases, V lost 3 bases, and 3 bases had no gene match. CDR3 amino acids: CASSFAGGDEQFF. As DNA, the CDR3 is TGTGCCAGCAGTTTCGCGGGAGGTGATGAGCAGTTCTTC.

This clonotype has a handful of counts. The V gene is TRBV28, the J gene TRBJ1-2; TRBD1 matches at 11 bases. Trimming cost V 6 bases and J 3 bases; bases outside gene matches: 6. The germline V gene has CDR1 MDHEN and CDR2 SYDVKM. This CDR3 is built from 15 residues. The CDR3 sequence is CASRTGTGGHYGYTF. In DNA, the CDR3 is TGTGCCAGCAGAACCGGGACAGGGGGGCACTATGGCTACACCTTC.

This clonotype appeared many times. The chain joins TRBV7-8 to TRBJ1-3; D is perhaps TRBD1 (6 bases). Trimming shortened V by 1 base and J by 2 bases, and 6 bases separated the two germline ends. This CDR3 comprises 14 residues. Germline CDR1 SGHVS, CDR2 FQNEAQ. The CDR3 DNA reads TGTGCCAGCAGCTTAGACAGGGCTGGAAACACCATATATTTT. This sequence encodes CASSLDRAGNTIYF.

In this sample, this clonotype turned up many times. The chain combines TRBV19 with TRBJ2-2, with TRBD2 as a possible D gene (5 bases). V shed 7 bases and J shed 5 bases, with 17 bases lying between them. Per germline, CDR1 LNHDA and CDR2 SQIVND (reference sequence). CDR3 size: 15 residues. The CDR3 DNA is TGTGCCAGTAATGCCTGGCTAGCCGGTACCGGGGAGCTGTTTTTT. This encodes CASNAWLAGTGELFF.

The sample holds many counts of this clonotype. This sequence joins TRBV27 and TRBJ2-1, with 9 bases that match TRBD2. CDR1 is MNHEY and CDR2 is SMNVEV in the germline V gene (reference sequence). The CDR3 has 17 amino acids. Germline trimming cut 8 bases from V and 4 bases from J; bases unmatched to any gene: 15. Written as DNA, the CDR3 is TGTGCCAGCGGAGTAAGTCCGTTAGCGGGAGTTTACAATGAGCAGTTCTTC. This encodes CASGVSPLAGVYNEQFF.

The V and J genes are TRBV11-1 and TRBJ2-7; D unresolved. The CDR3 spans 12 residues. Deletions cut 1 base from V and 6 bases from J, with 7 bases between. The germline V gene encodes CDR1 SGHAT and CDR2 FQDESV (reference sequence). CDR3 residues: CASSLVGLEQYF. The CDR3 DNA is TGTGCCAGCAGCTTAGTCGGTCTCGAGCAGTACTTC. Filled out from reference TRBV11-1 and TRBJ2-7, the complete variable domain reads EAEVAQSPRYKITEKSQAVAFWCDPISGHATLYWYRQILGQGPELLVQFQDESVVDDSQLPKDRFSAERLKGVDSTLKIQPAELGDSAMYLCASSLVGLEQYFGPGTRLTVT.

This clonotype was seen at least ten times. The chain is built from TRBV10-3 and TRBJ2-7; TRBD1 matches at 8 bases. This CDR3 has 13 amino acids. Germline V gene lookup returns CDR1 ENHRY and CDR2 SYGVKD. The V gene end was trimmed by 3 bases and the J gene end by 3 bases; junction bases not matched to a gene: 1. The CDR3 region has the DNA TGTGCCATCAGTGAAGGACAGGGCTACGAGCAGTACTTC. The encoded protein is CAISEGQGYEQYF.

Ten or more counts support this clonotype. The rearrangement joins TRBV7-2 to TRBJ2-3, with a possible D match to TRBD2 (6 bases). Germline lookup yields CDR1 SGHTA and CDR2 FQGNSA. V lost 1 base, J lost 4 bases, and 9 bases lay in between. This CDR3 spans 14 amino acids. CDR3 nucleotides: TGTGCCAGCAGCTTAGGATCGGGGGCAGATACGCAGTATTTT. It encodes CASSLGSGADTQYF.

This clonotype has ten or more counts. CDR3 amino acids: CASSPRQGAVGELFF. CDR3 coding DNA: TGTGCCAGCAGCCCCCGACAGGGGGCTGTCGGGGAGCTGTTTTTT. The chain combines TRBV9 with TRBJ2-2; 10 bases match TRBD1. With V trimmed by 4 bases and J by 7 bases, 7 bases remained unmatched. Germline assignment: CDR1 SGDLS and CDR2 YYNGEE. The CDR3 has 15 residues.

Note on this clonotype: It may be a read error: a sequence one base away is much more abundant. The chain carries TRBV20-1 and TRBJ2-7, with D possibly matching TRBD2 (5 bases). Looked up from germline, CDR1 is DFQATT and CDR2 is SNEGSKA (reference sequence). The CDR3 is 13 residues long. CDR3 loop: CSARSGSSYGQYF. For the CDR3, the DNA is TGCAGTGCTAGAAGCGGTAGCTCCTACGGGCAGTACTTC.

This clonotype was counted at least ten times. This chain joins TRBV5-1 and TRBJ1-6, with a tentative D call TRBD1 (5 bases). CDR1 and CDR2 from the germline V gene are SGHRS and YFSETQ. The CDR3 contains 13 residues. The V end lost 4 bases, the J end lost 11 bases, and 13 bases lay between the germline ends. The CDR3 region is CASSEGPSTPLHF. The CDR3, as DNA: TGCGCCAGCAGCGAGGGACCATCGACACCCCTCCACTTT.

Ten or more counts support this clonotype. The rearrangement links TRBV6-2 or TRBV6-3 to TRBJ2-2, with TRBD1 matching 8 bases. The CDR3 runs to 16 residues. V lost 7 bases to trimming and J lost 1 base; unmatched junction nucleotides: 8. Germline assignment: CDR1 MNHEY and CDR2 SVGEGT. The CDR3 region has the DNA TGTGCCAGCAATCGGCAGGGGGCGATGAACACCGGGGAGCTGTTTTTT. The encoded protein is CASNRQGAMNTGELFF.